These 21 T cell receptor beta chains share one sample of origin, sequenced in a study of T cells after yellow fever vaccination. TCRdb passed the 5' RACE reads through MiXCR, listing each CDR3 protein once. The top ten hold about 0.4% of the sample, which has roughly 15,000 distinct CDR3 sequences, about 4.1% seen once. The sample in question was PBMCs, either bulk or a sorted T-cell subset (CD4+, CD8+, memory, or dextramer-sorted; not recorded which), obtained 15 days after the yellow fever booster vaccination. Source of these receptors: a young man who received the YFV17D yellow fever vaccine.

In its sample, this clonotype was seen many times. The chain employs TRBV15 and TRBJ1-4, with 7 bases aligning to TRBD1. The V gene end was trimmed by 6 bases and the J gene end by 8 bases; junction bases not matched to a gene: 9. CDR3 length equals 14 residues. The germline V gene has CDR1 LNHNV and CDR2 YYDKDF (reference sequence). The CDR3, as DNA: TGTGCCACCAGGAGACAGGGAGGGAACGAAAAACTGTTTTTT. It is translated as CATRRQGGNEKLFF.

This clonotype has ten or more counts. V and J are TRBV4-2 and TRBJ2-2; 10 positions agree with TRBD2. This CDR3 is built from 16 residues. V gave up 3 bases and J gave up 1 base; unmatched junction bases: 2. Germline loops: CDR1 LGHNA, CDR2 YNFKEQ. CDR3 coding DNA: TGTGCCAGCAGCCAGGCTAGCGGGAGGAACACCGGGGAGCTGTTTTTT. This encodes CASSQASGRNTGELFF.

The CDR3 protein is CASGPGLPHEQYF. The DNA for the CDR3 is TGTGCCAGCGGCCCCGGACTCCCCCACGAGCAGTACTTC. The V and J genes are TRBV4-2 and TRBJ2-7; TRBD2 is a possible D gene (5 bases). CDR1 and CDR2 (germline): LGHNA, YNFKEQ. With 8 bases removed from V and 5 bases from J, the gap between germline ends came to 16 bases. The CDR3 spans 13 residues.

In this sample, this clonotype turned up a few times. CDR3 residues: CAFSVLGGGLAGGEDTQYF. CDR3 nucleotides: TGTGCCTTCAGCGTCCTGGGGGGTGGACTAGCGGGAGGAGAAGATACGCAGTATTTT. The chain has TRBV12-3 or TRBV12-4 and TRBJ2-3; 14 bases match TRBD2. The junction had 21 bases not matched to a gene; V was cut back by 11 bases and J by 5 bases. The CDR3 length is 19 residues.

By sample fraction, this clonotype is medium-sized. Here the CDR3 DNA reads TGTGCCAGCAGCGGAACCTACGAGCAGTACTTC. This gives the protein CASSGTYEQYF. The V call is TRBV12-3 or TRBV12-4, the J call TRBJ2-7; unclear D gene. Trimming shortened V by 6 bases and J by 2 bases, and 5 bases separated the two germline ends. CDR3 size: 11 residues.

This clonotype was seen many times. The chain carries TRBV7-3 and TRBJ2-3, with a weak D call TRBD2 (6 bases). V lost 5 bases to trimming and J lost 10 bases, with 13 bases between them. Germline V gives CDR1 SGHTA, CDR2 FQGTGA. This CDR3 is built from 12 residues. In DNA, the CDR3 is TGTGCCAGCAGCATGGACGGGACTCCGCAGTATTTT. Its protein is CASSMDGTPQYF.

This clonotype showed up many times. The chain carries TRBV7-2 and TRBJ2-3, with 9 bases lining up with TRBD2. CDR1 and CDR2 (germline): SGHTA, FQGNSA. The CDR3 extends over 16 amino acids. V lost 1 base, J lost 5 bases, and 7 bases stayed unmatched. CDR3 DNA sequence: TGTGCCAGCAGCTTAGGTCCTAGCGGGGCGGGAGATACGCAGTATTTT. Translation: CASSLGPSGAGDTQYF.

In its sample, this clonotype was seen many times. J is TRBJ2-3 and V is TRBV5-1; 8 nucleotides line up with TRBD1. CDR3 length: 20 amino acids. From germline, CDR1 is SGHRS and CDR2 YFSETQ. The J segment lost 2 bases and the V segment lost 4 bases, leaving 21 bases of the junction unmatched. CDR3 sequence reads: CASSQTAPGQEVFYTDTQYF. CDR3 in DNA: TGCGCCAGCAGCCAAACGGCCCCGGGACAGGAGGTATTCTACACAGATACGCAGTATTTT.

This clonotype appeared many times. This rearrangement joins TRBV6-2 or TRBV6-3 to TRBJ2-1; TRBD2 matches at 9 bases. CDR3 length: 15 amino acids. Germline CDR1 reads MNHEY; CDR2 reads SVGEGT. V dropped 5 bases and J dropped 2; count of bases not matched to a gene: 4. This chain's CDR3 is CASSKTSGTYNEQFF. The CDR3 DNA sequence: TGTGCCAGCAGTAAGACTAGCGGAACCTACAATGAGCAGTTCTTC.

This clonotype was counted a few times. In DNA form, the CDR3 reads TGTGCCAGCAGTTTAGGGGCGACCCCCAGCACAGATACGCAGTATTTT. It encodes CASSLGATPSTDTQYF. This chain uses TRBV6-5 with TRBJ2-3; a possible D gene is TRBD1 (5 bases). Germline CDR1 is MNHEY and CDR2 is SVGAGI. V was clipped by 4 bases and J by 0 bases, with 14 bases between them. The CDR3 sequence is 16 residues long.

This clonotype was detected many times. This chain connects TRBV6-5 to TRBJ1-5; D not resolved. The V end lost 6 bases, the J end lost 0 bases, and 6 bases lay between the germline ends. CDR1 is MNHEY and CDR2 is SVGAGI in the germline V gene. This CDR3 is 13 amino acids long. CDR3 residues: CASSTTSNQPQHF. The CDR3 nucleotides read TGTGCCAGCAGCACGACTAGCAATCAGCCCCAGCATTTT.

The chain uses TRBV4-2 and TRBJ1-4; D unclear. The CDR3 has 12 residues. V was cut by 10 bases and J by 8 bases, with 14 bases left in between. Per the germline V gene, CDR1 is LGHNA and CDR2 is YNFKEQ. Here the CDR3 reads CAIGPVQEKLFF. The CDR3 DNA reads TGTGCCATCGGCCCCGTACAAGAAAAACTGTTTTTT.

Many counts were recorded for this clonotype. The chain uses TRBV12-3 or TRBV12-4 and TRBJ2-1; TRBD1 agrees at 8 bases. V shed 0 bases, J shed 7 bases, and the junction held 5 bases outside the gene matches. The CDR3 has 15 residues. CDR3 sequence reads: CASSLAGRGRNEQFF. CDR3 sequence (DNA): TGTGCCAGCAGTTTAGCGGGCAGGGGGCGGAATGAGCAGTTCTTC.

This clonotype was found many times. The J gene is TRBJ2-3, the V gene TRBV29-1, with 8 bases fitting TRBD1. The CDR3 is 12 amino acids. Germline V lookup: CDR1 SQVTM, CDR2 ANQGSEA. CDR3 protein: CTLQGVTDTQYF. As DNA, the CDR3 is TGCACACTACAGGGGGTCACAGATACGCAGTATTTT.

This clonotype has more than one count but fewer than ten. The rearrangement links TRBV5-6 to TRBJ2-3; D not resolved. The CDR3 consists of 13 residues. The ends were cut back, 5 bases at V and 3 bases at J, with 10 bases in the middle. The V gene's germline CDR1 is SGHDT and CDR2 YYEEEE. CDR3 protein: CASSSLRTDTQYF. DNA of the CDR3: TGTGCCAGCAGTTCCCTCCGTACAGATACGCAGTATTTT.

This clonotype was counted at least ten times. This rearrangement joins TRBV7-2 to TRBJ1-2; D may be TRBD1 (5 bases). This CDR3 region has 14 residues. Germline V CDR1 and CDR2: SGHTA, FQGNSA. V was shortened by 7 bases and J by 8 bases, with 20 bases between the two germline ends. The CDR3: CASKDPGTPMGYTF. The CDR3 DNA sequence: TGTGCCAGCAAAGACCCTGGGACGCCGATGGGCTACACCTTC.

This clonotype has ten or more counts. This sequence joins TRBV20-1 and TRBJ2-5, with D maybe TRBD2 (6 bases). The CDR3 totals 16 residues. Germline CDR1 DFQATT, CDR2 SNEGSKA (reference sequence). V was pared by 0 bases and J by 3 bases, with 17 bases between. The CDR3 DNA reads as TGCAGTGCTAGAGATGGCGGCGGGGTAGCGGAAGAGACCCAGTACTTC. Residues: CSARDGGGVAEETQYF.

This clonotype was seen a few times. The CDR3 DNA follows: TGTGCCAGCAGGAATATCGGGGGTGCCGGGGAGCTGTTTTTT. It yields the protein CASRNIGGAGELFF. V is TRBV27 and J is TRBJ2-2; tentatively, D is TRBD2 (6 bases). V shed 6 bases and J shed 6 bases, with 14 bases lying between them. The V gene's germline CDR1 is MNHEY and CDR2 SMNVEV (reference sequence). This CDR3 spans 14 amino acids.

Many counts were recorded for this clonotype. The chain has TRBV20-1 and TRBJ1-4; TRBD1 is a possible D gene (6 bases). Trimming cost V 6 bases and J 12 bases, with 20 bases left between them. The length of the CDR3 is 13 residues. CDR1 DFQATT and CDR2 SNEGSKA come from the germline V gene (reference sequence). The CDR3 nucleotides are TGCAGTGCCCTGGGTCCAGGGGACATAGAACTGTTTTTT. It yields the protein CSALGPGDIELFF.

In its sample, this clonotype was seen many times. The rearrangement links TRBV4-3 to TRBJ2-3, with 12 nucleotides matching TRBD2. CDR1 LGHNA and CDR2 YSLEER come from the germline V gene. With V trimmed by 1 base and J by 10 bases, 12 bases remained unmatched. The length of the CDR3 is 17 residues. CDR3 sequence reads: CASSQVLAGGPGSPQYF. The CDR3 DNA is TGCGCCAGCAGCCAAGTTCTAGCGGGAGGGCCTGGCTCGCCGCAGTATTTT.

The table lists this clonotype with many counts. CDR3 region: CASSQAAGYNNEQFF. CDR3 DNA sequence: TGTGCCAGCAGCCAAGCGGCAGGATATAACAATGAGCAGTTCTTC. V and J are TRBV14 and TRBJ2-1; D unclear. The germline gives CDR1 SGHDN, CDR2 FVKESK. This CDR3 has 15 amino acids. The V and J ends lost 1 base and 5 bases respectively, with 12 bases between them.